The present entry profiles one T cell receptor beta chain with its context. This receptor's antigen is unknown. Base quality data are lacking; no much larger clone is found one base away. The CDR3 runs 11 amino acids, cysteine and phenylalanine included. Just CDR3 DNA is preserved here, 33 bases in frame from base 1. Cut back by 2 bases and 4 bases, the V and J ends lie 3 bases apart. The germline V gene yields SGHDT for CDR1 and YYEEEE for CDR2. The CDR3 regions of human TCRbeta chains were analyzed by immunosequencing. The published analysis was carried out like this. TCRs in the repertoires were compared against a reference library of SARS-CoV-2-specific TCRs that had been generated with the MIRA antigen-specificity platform. Breadth meant the fraction of unique TCRs that were SARS-CoV-2-associated, whereas depth meant the fraction of total T cells that were SARS-CoV-2-associated. Using the MIRA data, each spike-specific TCR was assigned both to the spike region to which the TCR was reactive and to a CD4 or CD8 class. Log10-transformed breadth and depth values were compared by one-way ANOVA with Sidak's multiple comparisons tests. Entries here come from immuneACCESS through TCRdb and include only in-frame sequences with V and J called. Some clones fail to appear in such tables; in the studies checked, an unresolved V gene covers under half of the shortfall, and the cause of the remainder is unknown. D and trimming come from the DNA, and the V and J calls and clone size come from that table. The sample yields more than 80,000 clones; roughly 93% were counted once. The ten largest clones add up to about 24% of the sample.

This sample stems from a study of T cell responses to AZD1222 COVID-19 vaccine listed by TCRdb under 2021. The study in broad terms: Because spike-specific TCR depth and breadth did not differ between the two schedules, AZD1222 recipients who got a second dose at roughly 4 weeks were pooled with those who got a second dose at roughly 12 weeks. A total of approximately 240 trial participants underwent TCR sequencing, of whom 200 to 220 received two doses of AZD1222 and some 25 received two doses of the MenACWY control vaccine. Trial participants were enrolled by age into 18-55, 56-69 and 70-plus year subgroups, with approximately 150, 28 and 58 TCR-sequenced participants respectively. The study at large found these results: No day 14 peak-response samples were available, so repertoires were characterized only after the peak T cell response. The 56-69-year group was small, and its depth increase did not reach significance, likely because of low power. Conclusions about previously exposed vaccinees were limited because only six AZD1222 recipients were SARS-CoV-2 seropositive at baseline. Most participants were white British and females outnumbered males, and the authors suggested that clonal diversity may have been underestimated. Vaccine-associated CD4 TCRs spanned the whole spike protein, with dominant responses in regions 160-218 and 743-854. Spike-specific TCR breadth and depth rose significantly after two AZD1222 doses compared with day 0 and with MenACWY recipients. Nearly half of unique spike-specific TCRs reportedly recognized epitopes outside regions mutated in the B.1.351 and B.1.1.7 variants.

Reading the label with the study, this specimen's time point is: baseline before first vaccination. Vaccinee samples came from UK trials COV001 and COV002, including a single-blind randomized controlled phase 2/3 trial of AZD1222 (ChAdOx1 nCoV-19) in healthy adults. For TCRbeta chain sequencing, PBMC samples were collected from trial participants at day 0 and at day 28 after the second dose. The sample consisted of peripheral blood, taken on day 0 of AZD1222 vaccination. The receptor's source is an adult in good health. Recombination joined TRBV5-6 with TRBJ1-2; no D segment can be confidently identified. The sequence in DNA is TGTGCCAGCAGCTTACGCTATGGCTACACCTTC. Translation gives CASSLRYGYTF. With the rest looked up from the reference TRBV5-6 and TRBJ1-2 genes rather than sequenced, the full variable domain is DAGVTQSPTHLIKTRGQQVTLRCSPKSGHDTVSWYQQALGQGPQFIFQYYEEEERQRGNFPDRFSGHQFPNYSSELNVNALLLGDSALYLCASSLRYGYTFGSGTRLTVV.